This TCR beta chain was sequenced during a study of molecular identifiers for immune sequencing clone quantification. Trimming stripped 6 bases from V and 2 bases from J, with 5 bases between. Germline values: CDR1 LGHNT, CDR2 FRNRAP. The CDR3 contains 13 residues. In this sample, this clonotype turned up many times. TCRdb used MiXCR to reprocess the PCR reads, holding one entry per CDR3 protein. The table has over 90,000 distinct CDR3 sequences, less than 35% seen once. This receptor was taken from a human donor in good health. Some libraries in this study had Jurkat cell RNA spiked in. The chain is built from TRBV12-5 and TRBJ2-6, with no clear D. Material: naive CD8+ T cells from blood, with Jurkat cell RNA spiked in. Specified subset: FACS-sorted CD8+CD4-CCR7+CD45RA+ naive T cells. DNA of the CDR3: TGTGCTAGTGGCAACGCTGGGGCCAACGTCCTGACTTTC. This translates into CASGNAGANVLTF.